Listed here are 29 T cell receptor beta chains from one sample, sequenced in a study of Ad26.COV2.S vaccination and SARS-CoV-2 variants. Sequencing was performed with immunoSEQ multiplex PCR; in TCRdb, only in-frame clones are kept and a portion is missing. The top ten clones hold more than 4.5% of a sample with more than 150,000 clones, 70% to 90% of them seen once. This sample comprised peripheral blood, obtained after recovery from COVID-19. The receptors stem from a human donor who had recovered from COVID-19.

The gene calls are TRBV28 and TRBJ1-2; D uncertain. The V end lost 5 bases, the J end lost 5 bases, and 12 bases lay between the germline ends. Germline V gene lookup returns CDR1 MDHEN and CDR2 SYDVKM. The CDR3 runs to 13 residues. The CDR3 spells CASSPREGYGYTF. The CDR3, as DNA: TGTGCCAGCAGTCCTAGGGAAGGGTATGGCTACACCTTC.

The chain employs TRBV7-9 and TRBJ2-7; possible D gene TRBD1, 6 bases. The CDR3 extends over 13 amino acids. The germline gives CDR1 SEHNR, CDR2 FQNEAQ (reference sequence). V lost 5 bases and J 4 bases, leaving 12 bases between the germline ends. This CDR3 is CASSPRTVYEQYF. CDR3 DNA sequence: TGTGCCAGCAGCCCGAGGACAGTTTACGAGCAGTACTTC. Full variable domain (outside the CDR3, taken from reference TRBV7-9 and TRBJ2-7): DTGVSQNPRHKITKRGQNVTFRCDPISEHNRLYWYRQTLGQGPEFLTYFQNEAQLEKSRLLSDRFSAERPKGSFSTLEIQRTEQGDSAMYLCASSPRTVYEQYFGPGTRLTVT.

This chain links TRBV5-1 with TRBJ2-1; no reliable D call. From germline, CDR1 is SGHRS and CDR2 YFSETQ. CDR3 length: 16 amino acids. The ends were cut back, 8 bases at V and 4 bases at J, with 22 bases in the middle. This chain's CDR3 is CASTDHEQAIYNEQFF. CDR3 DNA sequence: TGCGCCAGTACAGACCATGAGCAGGCCATATACAATGAGCAGTTCTTC.

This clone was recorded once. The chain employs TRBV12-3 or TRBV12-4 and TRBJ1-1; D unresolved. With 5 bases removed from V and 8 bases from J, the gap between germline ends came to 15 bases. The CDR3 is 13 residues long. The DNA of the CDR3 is TGTGCCAGCAGTCCGACCTTGGGCAGAGAAGCTTTCTTT. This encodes CASSPTLGREAFF.

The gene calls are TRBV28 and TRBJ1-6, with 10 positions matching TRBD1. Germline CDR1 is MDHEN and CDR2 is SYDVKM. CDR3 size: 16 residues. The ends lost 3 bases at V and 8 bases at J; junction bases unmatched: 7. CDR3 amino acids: CASSFTGTGVHSPLHF. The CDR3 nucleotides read TGTGCCAGCAGTTTCACCGGGACAGGGGTACATTCACCCCTCCACTTT.

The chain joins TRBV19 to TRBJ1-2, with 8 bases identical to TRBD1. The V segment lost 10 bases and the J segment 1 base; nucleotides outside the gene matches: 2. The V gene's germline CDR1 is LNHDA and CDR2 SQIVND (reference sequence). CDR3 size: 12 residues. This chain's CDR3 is CAIGQGNYGYTF. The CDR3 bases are TGTGCCATCGGACAGGGTAACTATGGCTACACCTTC.

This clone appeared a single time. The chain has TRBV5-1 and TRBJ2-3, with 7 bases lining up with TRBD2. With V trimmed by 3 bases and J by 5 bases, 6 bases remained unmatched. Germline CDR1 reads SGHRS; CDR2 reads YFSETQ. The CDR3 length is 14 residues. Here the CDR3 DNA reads TGCGCCAGCAGCTCCACTAGCGATGGAGATACGCAGTATTTT. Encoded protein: CASSSTSDGDTQYF.

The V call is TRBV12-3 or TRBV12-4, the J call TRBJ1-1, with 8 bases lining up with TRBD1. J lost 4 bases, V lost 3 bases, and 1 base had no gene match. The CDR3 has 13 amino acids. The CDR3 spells CASSLDRATEAFF. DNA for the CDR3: TGTGCCAGCAGTTTGGACAGGGCCACTGAAGCTTTCTTT.

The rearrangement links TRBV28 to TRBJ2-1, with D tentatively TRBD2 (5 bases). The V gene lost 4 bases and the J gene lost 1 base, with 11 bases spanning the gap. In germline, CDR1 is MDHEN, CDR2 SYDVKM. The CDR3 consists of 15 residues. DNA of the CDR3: TGTGCCAGCAGTTCCACGGACTTGTCCTACAATGAGCAGTTCTTC. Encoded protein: CASSSTDLSYNEQFF. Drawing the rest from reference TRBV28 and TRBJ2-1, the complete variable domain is DVKVTQSSRYLVKRTGEKVFLECVQDMDHENMFWYRQDPGLGLRLIYFSYDVKMKEKGDIPEGYSVSREKKERFSLILESASTNQTSMYLCASSSTDLSYNEQFFGPGTRLTVL.

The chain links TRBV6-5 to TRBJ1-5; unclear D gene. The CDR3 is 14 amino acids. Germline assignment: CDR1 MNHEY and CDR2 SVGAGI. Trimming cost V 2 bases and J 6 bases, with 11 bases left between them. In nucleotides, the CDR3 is TGTGCCAGCAGTTACACACTCTCAGGTCAGCCCCAGCATTTT. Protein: CASSYTLSGQPQHF.

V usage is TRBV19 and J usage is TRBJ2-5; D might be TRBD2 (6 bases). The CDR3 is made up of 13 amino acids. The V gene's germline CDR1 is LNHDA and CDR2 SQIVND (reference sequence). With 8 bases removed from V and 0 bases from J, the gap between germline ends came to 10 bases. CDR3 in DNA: TGTGCCAGTTCTCGGGAGTACCAAGAGACCCAGTACTTC. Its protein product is CASSREYQETQYF.

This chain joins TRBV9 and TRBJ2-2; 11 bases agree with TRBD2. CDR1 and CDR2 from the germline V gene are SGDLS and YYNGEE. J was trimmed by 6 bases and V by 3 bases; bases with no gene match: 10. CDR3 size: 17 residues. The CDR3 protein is CASSAFTSGRSAGELFF. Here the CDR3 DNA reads TGTGCCAGCAGCGCGTTTACTAGCGGGAGATCTGCCGGGGAGCTGTTTTTT.

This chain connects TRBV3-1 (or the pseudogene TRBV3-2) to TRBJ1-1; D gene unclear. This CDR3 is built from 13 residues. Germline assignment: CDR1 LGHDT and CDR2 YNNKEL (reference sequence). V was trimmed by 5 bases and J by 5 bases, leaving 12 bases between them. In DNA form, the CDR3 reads TGTGCCAGCAGCAGAGGAGTGGGAACTGAAGCTTTCTTT. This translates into CASSRGVGTEAFF.

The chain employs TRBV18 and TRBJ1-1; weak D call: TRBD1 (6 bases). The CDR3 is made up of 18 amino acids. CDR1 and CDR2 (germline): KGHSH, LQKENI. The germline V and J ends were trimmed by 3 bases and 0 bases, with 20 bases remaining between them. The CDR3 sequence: CASSPGATGPGMNTEAFF. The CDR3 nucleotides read TGTGCCAGCTCACCGGGGGCTACAGGGCCCGGAATGAACACTGAAGCTTTCTTT.

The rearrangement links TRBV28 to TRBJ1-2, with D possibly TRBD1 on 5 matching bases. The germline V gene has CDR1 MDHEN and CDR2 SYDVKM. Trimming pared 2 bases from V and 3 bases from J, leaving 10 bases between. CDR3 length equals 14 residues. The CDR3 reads CASSLAGTHYGYTF. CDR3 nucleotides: TGTGCCAGCAGTTTAGCCGGGACCCACTATGGCTACACCTTC.

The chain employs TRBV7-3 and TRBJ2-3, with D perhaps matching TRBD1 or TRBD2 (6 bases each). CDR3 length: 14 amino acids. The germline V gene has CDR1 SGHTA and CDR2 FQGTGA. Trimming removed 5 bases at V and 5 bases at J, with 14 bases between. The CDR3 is CASSPGGGQDTQYF. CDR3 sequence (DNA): TGTGCCAGCAGCCCTGGTGGGGGGCAAGATACGCAGTATTTT.

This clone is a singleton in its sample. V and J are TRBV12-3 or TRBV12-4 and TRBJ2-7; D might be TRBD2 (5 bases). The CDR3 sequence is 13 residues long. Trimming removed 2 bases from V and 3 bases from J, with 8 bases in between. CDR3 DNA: TGTGCCAGCAGTTTATGGAGCGGCTACGAGCAGTACTTC. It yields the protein CASSLWSGYEQYF.

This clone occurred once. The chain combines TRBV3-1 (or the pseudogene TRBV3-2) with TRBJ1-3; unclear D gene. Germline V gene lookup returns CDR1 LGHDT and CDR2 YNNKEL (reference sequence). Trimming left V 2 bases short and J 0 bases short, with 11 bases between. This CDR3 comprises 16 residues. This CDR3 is CASSQKTGSSGNTIYF. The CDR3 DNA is TGTGCCAGCAGCCAAAAAACGGGGAGCTCTGGAAACACCATATATTTT.

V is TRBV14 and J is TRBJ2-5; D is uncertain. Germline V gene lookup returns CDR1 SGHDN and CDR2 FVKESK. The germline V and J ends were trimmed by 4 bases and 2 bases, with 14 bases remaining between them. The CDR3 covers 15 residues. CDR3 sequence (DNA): TGTGCCAGCAGCCCTCCAGCAGCCTTACAAGAGACCCAGTACTTC. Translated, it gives CASSPPAALQETQYF.

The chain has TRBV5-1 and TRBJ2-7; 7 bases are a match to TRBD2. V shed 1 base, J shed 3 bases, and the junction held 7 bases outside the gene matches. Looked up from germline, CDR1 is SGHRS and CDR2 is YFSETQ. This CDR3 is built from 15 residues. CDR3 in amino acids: CASSLLSGTLYEQYF. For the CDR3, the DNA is TGCGCCAGCAGCTTGCTAAGCGGGACCCTCTACGAGCAGTACTTC.

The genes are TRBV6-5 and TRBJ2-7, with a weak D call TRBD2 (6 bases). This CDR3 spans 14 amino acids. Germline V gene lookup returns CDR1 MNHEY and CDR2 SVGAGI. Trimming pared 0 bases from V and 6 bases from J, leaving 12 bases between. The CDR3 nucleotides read TGTGCCAGCAGTTACTCTGCTAACGGGGGCGAGCAGTACTTC. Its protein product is CASSYSANGGEQYF.

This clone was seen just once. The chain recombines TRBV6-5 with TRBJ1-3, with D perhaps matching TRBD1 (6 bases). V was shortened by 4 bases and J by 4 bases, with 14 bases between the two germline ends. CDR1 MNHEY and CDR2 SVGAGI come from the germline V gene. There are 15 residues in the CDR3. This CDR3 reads CASSLNRAAGNTIYF. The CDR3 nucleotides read TGTGCCAGCAGTTTAAACAGGGCGGCAGGAAACACCATATATTTT.

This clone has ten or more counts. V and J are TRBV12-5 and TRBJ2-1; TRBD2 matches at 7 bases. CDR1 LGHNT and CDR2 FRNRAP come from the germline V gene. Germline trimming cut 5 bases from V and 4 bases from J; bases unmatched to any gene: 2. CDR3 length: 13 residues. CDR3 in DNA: TGTGCTAGTGGTCCCGGGGGGTACAATGAGCAGTTCTTC. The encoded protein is CASGPGGYNEQFF.

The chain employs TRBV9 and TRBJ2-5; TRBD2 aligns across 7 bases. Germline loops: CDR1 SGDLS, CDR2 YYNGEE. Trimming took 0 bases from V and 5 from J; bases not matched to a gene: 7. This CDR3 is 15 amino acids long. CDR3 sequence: CASSVAGTTKETQYF. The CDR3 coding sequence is TGTGCCAGCAGCGTAGCCGGGACTACCAAGGAGACCCAGTACTTC.

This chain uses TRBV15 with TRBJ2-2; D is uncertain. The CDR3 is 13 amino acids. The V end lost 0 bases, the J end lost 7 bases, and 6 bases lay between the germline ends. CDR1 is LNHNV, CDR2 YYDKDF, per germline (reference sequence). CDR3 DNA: TGTGCCACCAGCAGAGATGAGGTCGGGGAGCTGTTTTTT. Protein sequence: CATSRDEVGELFF.

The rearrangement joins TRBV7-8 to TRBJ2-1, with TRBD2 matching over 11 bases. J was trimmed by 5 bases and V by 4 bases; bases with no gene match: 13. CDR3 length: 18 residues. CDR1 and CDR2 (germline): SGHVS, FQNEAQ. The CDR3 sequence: CASSSTYLAGGIDNEQFF. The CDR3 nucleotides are TGTGCCAGCAGCTCAACATACCTAGCGGGGGGCATCGACAATGAGCAGTTCTTC.

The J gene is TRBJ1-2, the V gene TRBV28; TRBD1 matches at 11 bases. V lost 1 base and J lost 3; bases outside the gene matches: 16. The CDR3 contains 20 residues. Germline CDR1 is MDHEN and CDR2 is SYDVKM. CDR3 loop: CASSLSGSLGTGGDHYGYTF. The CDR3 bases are TGTGCCAGCAGTTTATCGGGTTCCCTGGGGACAGGGGGAGACCACTATGGCTACACCTTC.

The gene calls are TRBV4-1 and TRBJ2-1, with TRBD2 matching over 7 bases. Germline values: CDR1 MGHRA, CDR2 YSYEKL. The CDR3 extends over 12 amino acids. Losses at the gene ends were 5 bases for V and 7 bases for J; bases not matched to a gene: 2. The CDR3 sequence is CASSVGGNEQFF. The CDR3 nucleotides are TGCGCCAGCAGCGTGGGGGGGAATGAGCAGTTCTTC.

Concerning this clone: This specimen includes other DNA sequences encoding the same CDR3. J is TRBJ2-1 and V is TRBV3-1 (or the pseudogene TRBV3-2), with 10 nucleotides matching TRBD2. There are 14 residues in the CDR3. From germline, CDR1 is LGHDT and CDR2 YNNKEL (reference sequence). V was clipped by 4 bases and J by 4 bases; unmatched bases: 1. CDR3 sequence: CASSRTSGYNEQFF. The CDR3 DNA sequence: TGTGCCAGCAGCCGGACTAGCGGATACAATGAGCAGTTCTTC.